This T cell receptor (beta chain) was sequenced for a study of blood T cell repertoires in COVID-19. Background on the study: Collection of acute and convalescent COVID-19 samples took place in the United States, Italy and Spain. The analysed material was cDNA or gDNA that came from T cells, B-cell-depleted T cells, or PBMCs.

The CDR3 has 13 residues. V lost 4 bases and J lost 6; bases outside the gene matches: 4. The V gene's germline CDR1 is SNHLY and CDR2 FYNNEI. This table comes from immunoSEQ multiplex PCR, and its TCRdb copy is limited to in-frame clones, with some not included. This table holds some 200,000 clones, about 79% found once. This TCR derives from a man aged 45-60 years with active or convalescent COVID-19. Sequencing input: peripheral blood. The V gene is TRBV2, the J gene TRBJ1-2; 8 bases line up with TRBD1. The CDR3 region is CASSVGQGDGYTF. The CDR3 nucleotides read TGTGCCAGCAGTGTTGGACAGGGTGATGGCTACACCTTC.